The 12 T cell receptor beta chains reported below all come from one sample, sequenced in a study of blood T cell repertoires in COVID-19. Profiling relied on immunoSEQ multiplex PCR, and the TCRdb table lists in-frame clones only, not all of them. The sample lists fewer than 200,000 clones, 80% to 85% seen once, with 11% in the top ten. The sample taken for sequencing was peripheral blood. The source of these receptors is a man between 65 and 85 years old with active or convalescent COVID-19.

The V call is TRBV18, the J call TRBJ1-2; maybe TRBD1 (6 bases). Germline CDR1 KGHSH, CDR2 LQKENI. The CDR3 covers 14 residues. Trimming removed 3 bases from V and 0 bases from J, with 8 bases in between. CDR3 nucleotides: TGTGCCAGCTCACCTAGGACAGCTAACTATGGCTACACCTTC. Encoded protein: CASSPRTANYGYTF.

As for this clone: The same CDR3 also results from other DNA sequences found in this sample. The CDR3 bases are TGTGCCAGCAGCCATGGGGGGGATGGGGCTTCACCCCTCCACTTT. It yields the protein CASSHGGDGASPLHF. This chain connects TRBV28 to TRBJ1-6; perhaps TRBD1 as D (5 bases). The germline V and J ends were trimmed by 6 bases and 9 bases, with 18 bases remaining between them. The CDR3 contains 15 residues. Per germline, CDR1 MDHEN and CDR2 SYDVKM. Drawing the rest from reference TRBV28 and TRBJ1-6, the complete variable domain is DVKVTQSSRYLVKRTGEKVFLECVQDMDHENMFWYRQDPGLGLRLIYFSYDVKMKEKGDIPEGYSVSREKKERFSLILESASTNQTSMYLCASSHGGDGASPLHFGNGTRLTVT.

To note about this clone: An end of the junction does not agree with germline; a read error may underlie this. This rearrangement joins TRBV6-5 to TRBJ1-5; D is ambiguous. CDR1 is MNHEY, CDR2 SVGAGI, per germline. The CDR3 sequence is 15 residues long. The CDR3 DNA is TGTGCCAGCAGTTACTCGAGAAGTAGCGATCAGCCCCAGCATTTT. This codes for CASSYSRSSDQPQHF.

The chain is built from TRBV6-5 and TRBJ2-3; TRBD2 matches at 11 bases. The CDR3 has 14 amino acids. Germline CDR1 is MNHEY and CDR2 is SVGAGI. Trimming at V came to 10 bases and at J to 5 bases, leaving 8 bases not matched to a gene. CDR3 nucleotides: TGTGCCACACGGAGCGGGACTAGCGGAGATACGCAGTATTTT. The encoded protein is CATRSGTSGDTQYF.

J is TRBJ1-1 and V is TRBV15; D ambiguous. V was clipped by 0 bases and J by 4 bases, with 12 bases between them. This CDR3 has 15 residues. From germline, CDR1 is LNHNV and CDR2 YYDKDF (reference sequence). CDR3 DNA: TGTGCCACCAGCAGAGATCGCGAGGCGGTCACTGAAGCTTTCTTT. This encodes CATSRDREAVTEAFF.

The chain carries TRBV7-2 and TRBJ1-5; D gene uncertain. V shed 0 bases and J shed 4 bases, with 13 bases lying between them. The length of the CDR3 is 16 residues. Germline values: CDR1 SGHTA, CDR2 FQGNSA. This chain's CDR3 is CASSLATGLVNQPQHF. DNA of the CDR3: TGTGCCAGCAGCTTAGCAACGGGGTTAGTTAATCAGCCCCAGCATTTT.

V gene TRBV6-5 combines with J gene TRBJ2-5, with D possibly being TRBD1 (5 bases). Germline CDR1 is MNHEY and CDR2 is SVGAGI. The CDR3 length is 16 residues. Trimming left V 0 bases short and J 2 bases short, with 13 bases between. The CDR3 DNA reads TGTGCCAGCAGTTACTCGTACTGGGGCCAACAAGAGACCCAGTACTTC. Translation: CASSYSYWGQQETQYF.

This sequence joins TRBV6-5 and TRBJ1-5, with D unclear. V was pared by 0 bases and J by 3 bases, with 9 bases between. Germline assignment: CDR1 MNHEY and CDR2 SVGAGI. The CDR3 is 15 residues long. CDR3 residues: CASSYSNSDNQPQHF. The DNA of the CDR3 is TGTGCCAGCAGTTACTCAAACAGTGACAATCAGCCCCAGCATTTT.

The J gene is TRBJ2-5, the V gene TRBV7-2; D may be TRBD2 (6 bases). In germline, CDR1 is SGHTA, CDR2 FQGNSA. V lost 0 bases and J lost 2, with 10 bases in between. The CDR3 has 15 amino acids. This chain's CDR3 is CASSLASGPQETQYF. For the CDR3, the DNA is TGTGCCAGCAGCTTAGCTAGCGGTCCTCAAGAGACCCAGTACTTC.

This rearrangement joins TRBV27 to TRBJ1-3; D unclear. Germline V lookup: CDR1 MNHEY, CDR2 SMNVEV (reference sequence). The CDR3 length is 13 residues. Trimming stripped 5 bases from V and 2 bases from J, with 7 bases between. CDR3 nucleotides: TGTGCCAGCAGTATCCCAGCTGGAAACACCATATATTTT. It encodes CASSIPAGNTIYF.

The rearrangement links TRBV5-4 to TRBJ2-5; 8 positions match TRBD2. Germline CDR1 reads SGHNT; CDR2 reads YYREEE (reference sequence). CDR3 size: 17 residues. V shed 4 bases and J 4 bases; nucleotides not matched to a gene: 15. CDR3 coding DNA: TGTGCCAGCAGCCCCCCCCCGGCTAGCGGGTTGGGAGAGACCCAGTACTTC. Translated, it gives CASSPPPASGLGETQYF.

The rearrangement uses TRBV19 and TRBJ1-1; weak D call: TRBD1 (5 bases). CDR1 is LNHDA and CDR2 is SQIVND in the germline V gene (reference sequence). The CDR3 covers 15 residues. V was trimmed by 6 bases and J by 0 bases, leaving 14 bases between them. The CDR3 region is CASRGPGFVNTEAFF. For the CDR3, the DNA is TGTGCCAGTAGGGGGCCTGGTTTTGTGAACACTGAAGCTTTCTTT.